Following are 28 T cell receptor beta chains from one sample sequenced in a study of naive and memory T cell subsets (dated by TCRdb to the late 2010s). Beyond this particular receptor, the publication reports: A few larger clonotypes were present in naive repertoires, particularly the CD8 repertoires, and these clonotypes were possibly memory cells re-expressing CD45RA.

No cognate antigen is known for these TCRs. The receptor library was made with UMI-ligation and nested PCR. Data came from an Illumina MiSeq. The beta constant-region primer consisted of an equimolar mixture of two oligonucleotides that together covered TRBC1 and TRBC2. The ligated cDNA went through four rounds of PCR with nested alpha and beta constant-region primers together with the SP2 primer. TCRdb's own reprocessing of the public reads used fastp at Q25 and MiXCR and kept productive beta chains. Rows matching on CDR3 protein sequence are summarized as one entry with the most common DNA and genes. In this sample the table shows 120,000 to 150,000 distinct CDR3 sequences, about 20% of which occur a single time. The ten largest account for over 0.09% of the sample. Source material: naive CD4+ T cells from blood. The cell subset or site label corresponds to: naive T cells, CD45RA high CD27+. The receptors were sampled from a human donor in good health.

The CDR3 coding sequence is TGCAGTGCACCCCGGTGGACTGAAGCTTTCTTT. Translating it yields CSAPRWTEAFF. The chain uses TRBV20-1 and TRBJ1-1; D ambiguous. The germline V and J ends were trimmed by 6 bases and 5 bases, with 10 bases remaining between them. This CDR3 is built from 11 residues. Looked up from germline, CDR1 is DFQATT and CDR2 is SNEGSKA (reference sequence).

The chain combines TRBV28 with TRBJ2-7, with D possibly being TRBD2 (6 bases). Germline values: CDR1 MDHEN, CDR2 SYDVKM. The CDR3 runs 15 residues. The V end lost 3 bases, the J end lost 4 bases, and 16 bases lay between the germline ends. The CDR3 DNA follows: TGTGCCAGCAGTTTTGGGGGGACTGGTGAATACGAGCAGTACTTC. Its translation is CASSFGGTGEYEQYF. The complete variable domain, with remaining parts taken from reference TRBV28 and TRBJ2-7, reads DVKVTQSSRYLVKRTGEKVFLECVQDMDHENMFWYRQDPGLGLRLIYFSYDVKMKEKGDIPEGYSVSREKKERFSLILESASTNQTSMYLCASSFGGTGEYEQYFGPGTRLTVT.

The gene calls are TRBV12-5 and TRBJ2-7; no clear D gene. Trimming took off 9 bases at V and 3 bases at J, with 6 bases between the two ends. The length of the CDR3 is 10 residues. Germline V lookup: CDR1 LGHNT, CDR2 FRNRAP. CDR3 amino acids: CARPLYEQYF. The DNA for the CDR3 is TGTGCTAGACCCCTCTACGAGCAGTACTTC.

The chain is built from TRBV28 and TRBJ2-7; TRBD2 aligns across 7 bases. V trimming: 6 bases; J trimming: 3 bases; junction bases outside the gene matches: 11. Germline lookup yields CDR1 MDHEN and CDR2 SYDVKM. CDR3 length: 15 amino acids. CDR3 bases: TGTGCCAGCAGCCCCGCGGGCGGGAGTCGCTACGAGCAGTACTTC. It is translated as CASSPAGGSRYEQYF.

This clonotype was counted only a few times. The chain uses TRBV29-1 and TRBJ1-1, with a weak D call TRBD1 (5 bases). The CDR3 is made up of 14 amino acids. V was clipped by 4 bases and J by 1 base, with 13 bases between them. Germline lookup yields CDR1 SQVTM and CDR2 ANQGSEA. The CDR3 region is CSVAGRARNTEAFF. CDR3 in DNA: TGCAGCGTTGCGGGCAGGGCCAGGAACACTGAAGCTTTCTTT.

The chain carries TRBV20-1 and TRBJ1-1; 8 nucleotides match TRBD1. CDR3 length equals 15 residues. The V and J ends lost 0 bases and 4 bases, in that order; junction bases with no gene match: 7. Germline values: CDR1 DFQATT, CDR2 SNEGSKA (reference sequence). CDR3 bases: TGCAGTGCTAGAGAGGCAGGGGGCAGAGGCACTGAAGCTTTCTTT. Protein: CSAREAGGRGTEAFF.

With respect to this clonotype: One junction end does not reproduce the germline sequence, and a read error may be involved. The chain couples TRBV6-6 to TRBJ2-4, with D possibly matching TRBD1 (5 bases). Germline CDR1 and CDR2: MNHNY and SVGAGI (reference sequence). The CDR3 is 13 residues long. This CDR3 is CASRPPGSGLKDF. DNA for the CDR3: TGTGCCAGCAGGCCACCAGGGTCCGGGTTAAAGGACTTC.

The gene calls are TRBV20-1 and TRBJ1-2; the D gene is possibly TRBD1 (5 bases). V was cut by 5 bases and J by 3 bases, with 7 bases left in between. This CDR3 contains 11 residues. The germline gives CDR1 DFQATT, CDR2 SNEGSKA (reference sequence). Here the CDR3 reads CSAGGYYGYTF. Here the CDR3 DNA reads TGCAGTGCTGGGGGGTACTATGGCTACACCTTC.

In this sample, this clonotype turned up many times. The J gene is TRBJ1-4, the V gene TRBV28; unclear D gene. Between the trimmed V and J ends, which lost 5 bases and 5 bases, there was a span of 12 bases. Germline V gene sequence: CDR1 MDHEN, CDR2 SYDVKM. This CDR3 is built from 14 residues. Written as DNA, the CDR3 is TGTGCCAGCAGTACCCTCCCCTGGAATGAAAAACTGTTTTTT. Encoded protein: CASSTLPWNEKLFF.

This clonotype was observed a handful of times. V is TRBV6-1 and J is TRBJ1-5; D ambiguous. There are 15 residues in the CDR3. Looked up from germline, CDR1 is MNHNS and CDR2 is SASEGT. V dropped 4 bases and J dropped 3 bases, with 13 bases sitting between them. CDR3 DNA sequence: TGTGCCAGCAGTGTGTCCATTTTCCTCAATCAGCCCCAGCATTTT. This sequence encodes CASSVSIFLNQPQHF.

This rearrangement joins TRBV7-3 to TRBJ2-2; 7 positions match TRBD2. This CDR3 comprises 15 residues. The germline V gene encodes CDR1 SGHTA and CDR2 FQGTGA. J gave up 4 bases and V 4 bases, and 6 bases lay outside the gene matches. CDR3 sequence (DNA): TGTGCCAGCAGCTCCGGGACTACCCCCACCGGGGAGCTGTTTTTT. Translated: CASSSGTTPTGELFF.

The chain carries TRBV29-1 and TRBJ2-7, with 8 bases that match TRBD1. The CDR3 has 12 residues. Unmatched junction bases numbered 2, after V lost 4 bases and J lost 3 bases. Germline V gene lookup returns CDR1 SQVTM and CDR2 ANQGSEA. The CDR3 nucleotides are TGCAGCGTTGCACAGGGGGTCTACGAGCAGTACTTC. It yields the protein CSVAQGVYEQYF.

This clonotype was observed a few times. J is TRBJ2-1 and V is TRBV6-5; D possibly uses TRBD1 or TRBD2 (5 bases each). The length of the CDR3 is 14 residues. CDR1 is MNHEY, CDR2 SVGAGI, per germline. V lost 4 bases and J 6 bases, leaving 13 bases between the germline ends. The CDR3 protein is CASSWDRKTNEQFF. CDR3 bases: TGTGCCAGCAGTTGGGACCGTAAAACCAATGAGCAGTTCTTC.

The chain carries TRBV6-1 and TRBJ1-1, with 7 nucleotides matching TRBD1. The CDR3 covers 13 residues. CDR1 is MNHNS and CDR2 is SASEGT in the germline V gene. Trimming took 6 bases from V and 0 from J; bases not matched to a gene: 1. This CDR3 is CASRGQMNTEAFF. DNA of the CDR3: TGTGCCAGCAGGGGACAGATGAACACTGAAGCTTTCTTT.

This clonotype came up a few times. The CDR3 loop is CSALDRGNEQFF. The CDR3 DNA reads TGCAGTGCTCTAGACAGGGGCAATGAGCAGTTCTTC. This chain connects TRBV20-1 to TRBJ2-1; 8 nucleotides agree with TRBD1. CDR3 length equals 12 residues. J gave up 6 bases and V 5 bases, and 3 bases lay outside the gene matches. Germline CDR1 is DFQATT and CDR2 is SNEGSKA (reference sequence).

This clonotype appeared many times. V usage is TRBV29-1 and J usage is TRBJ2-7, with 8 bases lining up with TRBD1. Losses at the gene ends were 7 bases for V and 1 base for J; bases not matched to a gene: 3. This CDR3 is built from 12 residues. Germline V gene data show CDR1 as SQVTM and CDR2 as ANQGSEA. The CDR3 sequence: CSGTGPSYEQYF. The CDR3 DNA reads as TGCAGCGGGACAGGGCCGTCCTACGAGCAGTACTTC.

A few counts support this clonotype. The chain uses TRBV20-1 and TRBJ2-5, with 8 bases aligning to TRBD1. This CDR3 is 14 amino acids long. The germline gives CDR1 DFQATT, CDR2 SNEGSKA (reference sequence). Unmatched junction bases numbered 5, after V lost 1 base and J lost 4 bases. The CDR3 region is CSARGRTGRETQYF. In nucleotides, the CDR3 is TGCAGTGCTAGAGGACGGACAGGGAGAGAGACCCAGTACTTC.

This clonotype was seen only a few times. Here the CDR3 reads CASGQEGANTEAFF. The CDR3 coding sequence is TGTGCCAGCGGCCAAGAGGGCGCGAACACTGAAGCTTTCTTT. J is TRBJ1-1 and V is TRBV27; D remains ambiguous. The CDR3 loop spans 14 amino acids. Germline-derived CDR1 and CDR2 are MNHEY and SMNVEV (reference sequence). The V end lost 8 bases, the J end lost 1 base, and 14 bases lay between the germline ends.

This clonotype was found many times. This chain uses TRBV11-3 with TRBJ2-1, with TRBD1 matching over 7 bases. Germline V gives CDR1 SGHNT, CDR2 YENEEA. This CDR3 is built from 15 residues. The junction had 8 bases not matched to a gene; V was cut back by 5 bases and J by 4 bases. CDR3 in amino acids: CASSPGGLGYNEQFF. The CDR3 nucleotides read TGTGCCAGCAGCCCAGGGGGTCTCGGTTACAATGAGCAGTTCTTC.

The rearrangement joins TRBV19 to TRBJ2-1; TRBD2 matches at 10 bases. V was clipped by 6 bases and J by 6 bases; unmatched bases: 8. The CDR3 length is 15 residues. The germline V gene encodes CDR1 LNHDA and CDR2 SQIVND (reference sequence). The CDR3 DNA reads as TGTGCCAGTAGACCCGGGACTAGCGTTATCAATGAGCAGTTCTTC. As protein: CASRPGTSVINEQFF.

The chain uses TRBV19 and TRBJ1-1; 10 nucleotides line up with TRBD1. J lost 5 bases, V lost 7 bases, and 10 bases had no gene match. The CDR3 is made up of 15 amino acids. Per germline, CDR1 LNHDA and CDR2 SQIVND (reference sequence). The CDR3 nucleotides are TGTGCCAGTACAAACCGGCGGACAGGGGGAACTGAAGCTTTCTTT. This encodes CASTNRRTGGTEAFF. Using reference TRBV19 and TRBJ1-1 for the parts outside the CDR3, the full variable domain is DGGITQSPKYLFRKEGQNVTLSCEQNLNHDAMYWYRQDPGQGLRLIYYSQIVNDFQKGDIAEGYSVSREKKESFPLTVTSAQKNPTAFYLCASTNRRTGGTEAFFGQGTRLTVV.

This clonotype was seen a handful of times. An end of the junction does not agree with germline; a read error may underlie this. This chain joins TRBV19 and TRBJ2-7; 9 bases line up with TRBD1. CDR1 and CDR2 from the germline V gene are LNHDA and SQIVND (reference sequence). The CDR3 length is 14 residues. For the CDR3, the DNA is TGTGCCAGCAGTACCCCGGGACAGGGCTACGAGCAGTACTTC. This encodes CASSTPGQGYEQYF. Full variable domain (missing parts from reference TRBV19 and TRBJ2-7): DGGITQSPKYLFRKEGQNVTLSCEQNLNHDAMYWYRQDPGQGLRLIYYSQIVNDFQKGDIAEGYSVSREKKESFPLTVTSAQKNPTAFYLCASSTPGQGYEQYFGPGTRLTVT.

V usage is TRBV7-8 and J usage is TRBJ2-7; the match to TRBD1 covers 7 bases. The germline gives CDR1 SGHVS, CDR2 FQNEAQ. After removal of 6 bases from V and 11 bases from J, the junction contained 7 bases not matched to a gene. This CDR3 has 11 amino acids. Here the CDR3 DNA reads TGTGCCAGCAGTAGAGACAGGGACGAGTACTTC. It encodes CASSRDRDEYF. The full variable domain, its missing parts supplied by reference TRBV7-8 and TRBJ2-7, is GAGVSQSPRYKVAKRGQDVALRCDPISGHVSLFWYQQALGQGPEFLTYFQNEAQLDKSGLPSDRFFAERPEGSVSTLKIQRTQQEDSAVYLCASSRDRDEYFGPGTRLTVT.

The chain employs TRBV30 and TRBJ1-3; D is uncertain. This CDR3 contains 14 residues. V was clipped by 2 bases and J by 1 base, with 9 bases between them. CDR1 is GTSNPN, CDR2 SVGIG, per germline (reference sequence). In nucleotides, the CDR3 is TGTGCCTGGAGTCGTCTAGTTTCTGGAAACACCATATATTTT. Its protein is CAWSRLVSGNTIYF.

The CDR3 sequence is CASSLSSAIYEQYF. For the CDR3, the DNA is TGTGCCAGCAGCTTGTCTTCAGCAATCTACGAGCAGTACTTC. The rearrangement joins TRBV7-2 to TRBJ2-7; D is ambiguous. There are 14 residues in the CDR3. Germline V CDR1 and CDR2: SGHTA, FQGNSA. Trimming cost V 3 bases and J 3 bases, with 12 bases left between them.

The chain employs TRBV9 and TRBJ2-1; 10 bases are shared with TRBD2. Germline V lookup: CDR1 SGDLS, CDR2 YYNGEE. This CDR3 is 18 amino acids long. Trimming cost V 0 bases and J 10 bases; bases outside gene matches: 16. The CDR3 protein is CASSVEGLAVHRGGEQFF. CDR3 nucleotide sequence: TGTGCCAGCAGCGTAGAAGGACTAGCGGTTCATCGGGGGGGCGAGCAGTTCTTC.

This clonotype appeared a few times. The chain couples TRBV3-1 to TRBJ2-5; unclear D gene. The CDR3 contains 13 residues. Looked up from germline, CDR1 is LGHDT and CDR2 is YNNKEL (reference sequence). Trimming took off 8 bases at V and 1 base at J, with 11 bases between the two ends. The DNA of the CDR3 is TGTGCCAGCGGTAGTACGACCCAAGAGACCCAGTACTTC. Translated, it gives CASGSTTQETQYF.

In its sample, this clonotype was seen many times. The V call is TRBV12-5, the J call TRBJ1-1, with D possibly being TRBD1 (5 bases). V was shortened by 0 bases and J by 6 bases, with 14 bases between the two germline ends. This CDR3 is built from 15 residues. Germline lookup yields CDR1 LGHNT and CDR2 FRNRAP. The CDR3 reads CASGLVLGGYPEAFF. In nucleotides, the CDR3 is TGTGCTAGTGGTTTGGTACTGGGGGGTTACCCTGAAGCTTTCTTT.